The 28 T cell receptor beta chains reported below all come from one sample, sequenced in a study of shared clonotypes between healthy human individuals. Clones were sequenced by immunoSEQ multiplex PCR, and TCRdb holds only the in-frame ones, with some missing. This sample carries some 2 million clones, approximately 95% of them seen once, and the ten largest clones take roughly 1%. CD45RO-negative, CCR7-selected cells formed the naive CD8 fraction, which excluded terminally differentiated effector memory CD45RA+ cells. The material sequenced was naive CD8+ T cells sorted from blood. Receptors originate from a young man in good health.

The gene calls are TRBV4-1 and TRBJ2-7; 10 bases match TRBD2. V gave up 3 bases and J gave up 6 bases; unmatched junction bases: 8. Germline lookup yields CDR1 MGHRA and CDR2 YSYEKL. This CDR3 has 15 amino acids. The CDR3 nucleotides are TGCGCCAGCAGCCATTTGTCTAGCGGGAGTTCCGAGCAGTACTTC. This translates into CASSHLSSGSSEQYF.

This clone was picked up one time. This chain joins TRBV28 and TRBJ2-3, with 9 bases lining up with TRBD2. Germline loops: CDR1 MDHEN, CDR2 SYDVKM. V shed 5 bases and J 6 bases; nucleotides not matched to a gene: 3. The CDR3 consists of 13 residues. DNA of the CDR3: TGTGCCAGCAGTGCGGGGGGGCCCGATACGCAGTATTTT. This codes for CASSAGGPDTQYF.

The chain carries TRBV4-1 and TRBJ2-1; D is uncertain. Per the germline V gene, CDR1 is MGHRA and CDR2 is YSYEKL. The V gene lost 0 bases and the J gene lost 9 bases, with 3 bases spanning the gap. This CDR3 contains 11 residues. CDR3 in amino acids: CASSQEAEQFF. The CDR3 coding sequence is TGCGCCAGCAGCCAAGAGGCTGAGCAGTTCTTC.

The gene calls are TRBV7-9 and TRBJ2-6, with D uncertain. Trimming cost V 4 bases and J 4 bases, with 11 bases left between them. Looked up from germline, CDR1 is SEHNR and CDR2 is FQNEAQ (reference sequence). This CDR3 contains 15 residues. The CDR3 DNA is TGTGCCAGCAGCTCGGCGGAAGCCGGGGCCAACGTCCTGACTTTC. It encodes CASSSAEAGANVLTF.

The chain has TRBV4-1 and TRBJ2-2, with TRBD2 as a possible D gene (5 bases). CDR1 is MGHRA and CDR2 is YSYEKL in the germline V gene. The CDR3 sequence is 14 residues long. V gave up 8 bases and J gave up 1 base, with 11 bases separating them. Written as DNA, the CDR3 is TGCGCCAGCTCCCATAGCGAGAACACCGGGGAGCTGTTTTTT. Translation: CASSHSENTGELFF.

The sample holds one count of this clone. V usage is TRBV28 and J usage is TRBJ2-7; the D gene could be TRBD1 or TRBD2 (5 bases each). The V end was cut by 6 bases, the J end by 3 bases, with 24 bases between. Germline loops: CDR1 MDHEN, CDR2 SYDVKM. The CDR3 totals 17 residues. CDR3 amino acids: CASSYPPGAEIHYEQYF. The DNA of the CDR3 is TGTGCCAGCAGCTACCCCCCCGGGGCAGAGATTCACTACGAGCAGTACTTC.

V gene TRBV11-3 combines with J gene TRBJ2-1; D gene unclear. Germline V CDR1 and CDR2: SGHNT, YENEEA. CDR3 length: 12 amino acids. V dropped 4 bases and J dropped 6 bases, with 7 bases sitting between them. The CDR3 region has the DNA TGTGCCAGCAGCTCGAACTTCAATGAGCAGTTCTTC. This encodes CASSSNFNEQFF.

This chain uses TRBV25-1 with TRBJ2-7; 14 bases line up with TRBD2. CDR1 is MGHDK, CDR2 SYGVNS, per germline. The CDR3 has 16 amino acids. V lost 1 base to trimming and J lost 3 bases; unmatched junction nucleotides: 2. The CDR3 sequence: CASSEWGTSGSYEQYF. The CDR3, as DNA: TGTGCCAGCAGTGAATGGGGGACTAGCGGGAGCTACGAGCAGTACTTC.

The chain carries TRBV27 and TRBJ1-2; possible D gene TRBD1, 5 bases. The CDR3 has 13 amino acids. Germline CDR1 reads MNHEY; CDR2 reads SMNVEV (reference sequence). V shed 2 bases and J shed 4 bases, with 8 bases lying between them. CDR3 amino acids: CASSLKGTYGYTF. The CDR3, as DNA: TGTGCCAGCAGTTTAAAGGGGACCTATGGCTACACCTTC.

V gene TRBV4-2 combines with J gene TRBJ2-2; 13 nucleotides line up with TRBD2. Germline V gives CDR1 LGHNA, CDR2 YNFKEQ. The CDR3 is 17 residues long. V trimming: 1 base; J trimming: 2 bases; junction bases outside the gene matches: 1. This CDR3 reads CASSQGLAGGNTGELFF. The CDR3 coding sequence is TGTGCCAGCAGCCAAGGACTAGCGGGGGGAAACACCGGGGAGCTGTTTTTT.

CDR3 sequence reads: CASSQVDLAYEQYF. The CDR3 DNA is TGTGCCAGCAGCCAGGTGGACTTAGCCTACGAGCAGTACTTC. The V gene is TRBV4-2, the J gene TRBJ2-7; D is perhaps TRBD2 (5 bases). The CDR3 length is 14 residues. Germline V gene lookup returns CDR1 LGHNA and CDR2 YNFKEQ. V dropped 3 bases and J dropped 2 bases, with 11 bases sitting between them.

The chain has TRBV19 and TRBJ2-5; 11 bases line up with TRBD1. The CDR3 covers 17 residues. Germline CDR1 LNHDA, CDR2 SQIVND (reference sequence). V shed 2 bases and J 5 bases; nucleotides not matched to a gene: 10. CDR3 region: CASSISPRTGGWETQYF. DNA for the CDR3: TGTGCCAGTAGTATATCCCCGAGGACAGGGGGCTGGGAGACCCAGTACTTC.

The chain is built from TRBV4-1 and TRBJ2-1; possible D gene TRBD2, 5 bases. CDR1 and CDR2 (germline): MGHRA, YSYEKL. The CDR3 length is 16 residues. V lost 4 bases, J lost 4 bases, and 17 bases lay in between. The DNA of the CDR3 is TGCGCCAGCAGCCTCGTACTAGTTGCTGGGTACAATGAGCAGTTCTTC. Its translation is CASSLVLVAGYNEQFF.

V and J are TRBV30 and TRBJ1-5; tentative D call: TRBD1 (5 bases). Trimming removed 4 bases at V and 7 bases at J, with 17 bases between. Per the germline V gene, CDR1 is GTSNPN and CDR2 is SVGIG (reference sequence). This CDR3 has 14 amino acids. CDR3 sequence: CAWKSKQAEQPQHF. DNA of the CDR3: TGTGCCTGGAAAAGTAAACAGGCAGAGCAGCCCCAGCATTTT.

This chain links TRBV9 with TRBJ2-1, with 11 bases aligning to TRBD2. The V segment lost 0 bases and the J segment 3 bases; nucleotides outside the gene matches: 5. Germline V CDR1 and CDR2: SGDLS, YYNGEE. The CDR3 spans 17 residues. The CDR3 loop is CASSVAPGLADYNEQFF. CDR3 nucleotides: TGTGCCAGCAGCGTAGCCCCGGGACTAGCGGACTACAATGAGCAGTTCTTC.

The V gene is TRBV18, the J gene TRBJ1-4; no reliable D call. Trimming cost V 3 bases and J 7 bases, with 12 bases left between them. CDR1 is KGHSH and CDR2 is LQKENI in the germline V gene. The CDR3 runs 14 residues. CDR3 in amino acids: CASSPPVGLEKLFF. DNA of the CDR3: TGTGCCAGCTCACCCCCCGTGGGCCTTGAAAAACTGTTTTTT.

The CDR3 reads CASSGTGTPYNEQFF. As DNA, the CDR3 is TGTGCCAGCAGTGGAACCGGGACTCCTTACAATGAGCAGTTCTTC. V and J are TRBV27 and TRBJ2-1, with D maybe TRBD2 (6 bases). Trimming shortened V by 5 bases and J by 4 bases, and 15 bases separated the two germline ends. This CDR3 has 15 residues. CDR1 is MNHEY, CDR2 SMNVEV, per germline (reference sequence).

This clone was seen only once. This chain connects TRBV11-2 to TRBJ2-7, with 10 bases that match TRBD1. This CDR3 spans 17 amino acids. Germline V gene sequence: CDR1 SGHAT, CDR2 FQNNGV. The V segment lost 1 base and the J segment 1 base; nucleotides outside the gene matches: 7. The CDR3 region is CASSLGKGTGASYEQYF. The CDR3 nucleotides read TGTGCCAGCAGCTTAGGGAAAGGGACAGGGGCATCCTACGAGCAGTACTTC. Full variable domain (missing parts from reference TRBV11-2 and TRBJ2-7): EAGVAQSPRYKIIEKRQSVAFWCNPISGHATLYWYQQILGQGPKLLIQFQNNGVVDDSQLPKDRFSAERLKGVDSTLKIQPAKLEDSAVYLCASSLGKGTGASYEQYFGPGTRLTVT.

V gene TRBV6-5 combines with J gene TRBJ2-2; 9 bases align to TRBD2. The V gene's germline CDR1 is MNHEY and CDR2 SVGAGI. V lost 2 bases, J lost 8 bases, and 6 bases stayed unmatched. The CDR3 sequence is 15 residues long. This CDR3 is CASSYETSGLGELFF. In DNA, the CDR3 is TGTGCCAGCAGTTACGAGACTAGCGGTTTGGGGGAGCTGTTTTTT.

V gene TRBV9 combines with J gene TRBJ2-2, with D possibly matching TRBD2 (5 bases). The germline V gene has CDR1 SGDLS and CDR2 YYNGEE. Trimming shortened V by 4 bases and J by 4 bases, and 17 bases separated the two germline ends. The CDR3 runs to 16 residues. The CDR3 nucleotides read TGTGCCAGCAGCTCAATACCCGGGATGGCCACCGGGGAGCTGTTTTTT. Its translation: CASSSIPGMATGELFF.

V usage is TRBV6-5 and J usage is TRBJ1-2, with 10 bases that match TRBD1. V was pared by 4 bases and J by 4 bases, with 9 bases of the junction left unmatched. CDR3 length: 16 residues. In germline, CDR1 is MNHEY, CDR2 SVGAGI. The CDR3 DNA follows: TGTGCCAGCAGTTCCCCCTCGGACAGGGGGAGCTATGGCTACACCTTC. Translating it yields CASSSPSDRGSYGYTF.

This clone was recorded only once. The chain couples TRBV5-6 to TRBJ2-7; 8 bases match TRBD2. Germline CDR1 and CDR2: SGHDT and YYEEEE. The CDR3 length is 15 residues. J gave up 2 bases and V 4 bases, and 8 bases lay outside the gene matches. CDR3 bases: TGTGCCAGCAGCCGGGAGGGGGAGAGTCCCTACGAGCAGTACTTC. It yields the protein CASSREGESPYEQYF.

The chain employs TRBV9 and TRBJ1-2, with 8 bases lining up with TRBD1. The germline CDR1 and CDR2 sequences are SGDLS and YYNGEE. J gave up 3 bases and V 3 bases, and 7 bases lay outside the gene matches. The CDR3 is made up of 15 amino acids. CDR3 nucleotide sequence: TGTGCCAGCAGCGGACGGACAGGGCGGGACTATGGCTACACCTTC. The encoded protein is CASSGRTGRDYGYTF.

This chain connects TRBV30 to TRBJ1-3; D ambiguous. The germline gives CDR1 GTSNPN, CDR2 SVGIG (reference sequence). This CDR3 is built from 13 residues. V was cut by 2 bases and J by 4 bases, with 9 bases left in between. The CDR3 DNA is TGTGCCTGGAGTTATGGTGGGGGAAACACCATATATTTT. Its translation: CAWSYGGGNTIYF.

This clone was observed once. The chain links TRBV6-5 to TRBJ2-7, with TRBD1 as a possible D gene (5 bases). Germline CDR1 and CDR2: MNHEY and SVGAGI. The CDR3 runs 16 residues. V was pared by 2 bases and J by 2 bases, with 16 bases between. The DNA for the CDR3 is TGTGCCAGCAGTTACGAGCAGGGTCCCGCCGCCTACGAGCAGTACTTC. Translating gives CASSYEQGPAAYEQYF.

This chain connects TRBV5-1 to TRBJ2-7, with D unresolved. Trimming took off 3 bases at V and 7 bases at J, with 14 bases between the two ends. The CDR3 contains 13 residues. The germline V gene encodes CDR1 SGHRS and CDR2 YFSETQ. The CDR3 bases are TGCGCCAGCAGCTGGTCCTTCGCACAGGAGCAGTACTTC. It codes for CASSWSFAQEQYF.

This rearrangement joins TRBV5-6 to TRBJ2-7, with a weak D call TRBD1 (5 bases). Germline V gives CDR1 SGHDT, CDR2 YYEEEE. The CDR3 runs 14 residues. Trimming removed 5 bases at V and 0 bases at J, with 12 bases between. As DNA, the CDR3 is TGTGCCAGCAGATCTTGGGGCTACTCCTACGAGCAGTACTTC. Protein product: CASRSWGYSYEQYF. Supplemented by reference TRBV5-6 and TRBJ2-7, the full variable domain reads DAGVTQSPTHLIKTRGQQVTLRCSPKSGHDTVSWYQQALGQGPQFIFQYYEEEERQRGNFPDRFSGHQFPNYSSELNVNALLLGDSALYLCASRSWGYSYEQYFGPGTRLTVT.

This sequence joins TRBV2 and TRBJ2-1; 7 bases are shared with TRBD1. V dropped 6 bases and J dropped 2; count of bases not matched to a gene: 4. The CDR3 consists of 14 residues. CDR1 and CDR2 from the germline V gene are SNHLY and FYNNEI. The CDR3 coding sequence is TGTGCCAGCAGATCCGGGACAGCCTACAATGAGCAGTTCTTC. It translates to CASRSGTAYNEQFF.